The TCR beta chain under discussion was sequenced for a study of blood T cell repertoires in COVID-19. Study as a whole: Researchers got acute and convalescent COVID-19 samples from the United States, Italy and Spain. From T cells, B-cell-depleted T cells, or PBMCs came the material, which was cDNA or gDNA.

This CDR3 contains 12 residues. Trimming removed 1 base from V and 4 bases from J, with 4 bases in between. The V gene's germline CDR1 is MDHEN and CDR2 SYDVKM. In the authors' workflow: Amplification of reference gene primers was used by the study to estimate nucleated cell counts. Profiling relied on immunoSEQ multiplex PCR, and the TCRdb table lists in-frame clones only, not all of them. Clone size and the V and J calls come from that table; the DNA yielded D and trimming. The table includes approximately 69,000 clones, over 65% detected once. This receptor was identified in a woman aged 80 or over with acute or convalescent COVID-19. V gene TRBV28 combines with J gene TRBJ2-5; D unresolved. Input material: peripheral blood. CDR3 nucleotide sequence: TGTGCCAGCAGTTTATTATTAGAGACCCAGTACTTC. Residues: CASSLLLETQYF.